This record covers a single TCR beta chain. Its antigen remains unidentified. The data were taken from a study of cytomegalovirus exposure and HLA in healthy donors. Study overall: An early data release held tens of millions of unique TCRs from HLA-typed donors. Study-level results: Previously analyzed data showed that most TCR beta V segments were productive at a frequency of about 87% or about 30%. TRBV6-2, TRBV6-3 and some other V segments were excluded as indistinguishable.

PCR primers comprised 60 Vbeta and 13 Jbeta primers. In the source study's methods: Some 9.9 million shared chains were among 65 million to 85 million unique TCR beta chains counted in a later analysis. TCRdb's copy holds only in-frame clones and misses some; the assay was immunoSEQ multiplex PCR. V, J and clone size derive from that table, while D and trimming were established from the DNA sequence. The sample has 150,000 or so clones, approximately 74% seen once. CDR3 length: 15 amino acids. With 6 bases removed from V and 3 bases from J, the gap between germline ends came to 15 bases. Germline assignment: CDR1 LNHDA and CDR2 SQIVND (reference sequence).

The rearrangement links TRBV19 to TRBJ1-5; unclear D gene. This clonotype originated in a man aged 18 to 30 in good health and CMV-seronegative. Material: PBMCs. Written as DNA, the CDR3 is TGTGCCAGTAGAAGGTCAGGCCCTTACAATCAGCCCCAGCATTTT. The encoded protein is CASRRSGPYNQPQHF.